The TCR beta chain described here comes from a study of shared clonotypes between healthy human individuals. Clones were read by immunoSEQ multiplex PCR, and TCRdb kept only the in-frame ones, dropping some. Of about 2 million clones in the sample, just under 95% were seen once. Naive-designated CD8 cells lacked CD45RO, were positively enriched for CCR7, and omitted terminally differentiated effector memory CD45RA+ cells. Each sample came from a Caucasian adult donor living in Nashville, Tennessee. CDR1 is SNHLY and CDR2 is FYNNEI in the germline V gene. This CDR3 region has 15 residues. V gave up 0 bases and J gave up 3 bases, with 9 bases separating them.

The receptor's source is a man younger than 30 in good health. The sequenced sample was naive CD8+ T cells sorted from blood. The chain uses TRBV2 and TRBJ1-5; TRBD1 is a possible D gene (6 bases). CDR3 DNA: TGTGCCAGCAGTGAAGCCTGGACAGACAATCAGCCCCAGCATTTT. Translated, it gives CASSEAWTDNQPQHF. Based on the CDR3 plus reference TRBV2 and TRBJ1-5, the full variable domain is EPEVTQTPSHQVTQMGQEVILRCVPISNHLYFYWYRQILGQKVEFLVSFYNNEISEKSEIFDDQFSVERPDGSNFTLKIRSTKLEDSAMYFCASSEAWTDNQPQHFGDGTRLSIL.